A selection of T cell receptor beta chains follows, all from one sample in a study of blood T cell repertoires in COVID-19. TCRdb keeps only in-frame clones here, not all; method: immunoSEQ multiplex PCR. The sample holds some 57,000 clones, roughly 92% seen once. The source material was peripheral blood. These receptors were taken from a human donor in a cohort sampled during active COVID-19. Both conserved end residues are part of each CDR3. Each record gives: CDR3 length, J gene, V gene, D gene, clone size, CDR3 protein, CDR3 DNA. D genes are given only for firm matches. Expanded clones are given a class, and other clones once, few, many or no size at all.

>13|TRBJ1-2|TRBV18|NA|once
CASSPWAGKGYTF
TGTGCCAGCTCACCCTGGGCAGGGAAGGGCTACACCTTC
>14|TRBJ2-3|TRBV4-1|NA|NA
CASKRGASTDTQYF
TGCGCCAGCAAACGGGGGGCTAGCACAGATACGCAGTATTTT
>14|TRBJ2-1|TRBV7-2|NA|few
CASSGRDSYNEQFF
TGTGCCAGCAGCGGCCGGGACTCCTACAATGAGCAGTTCTTC
>15|TRBJ2-1|TRBV11-3|NA|NA
CASSFRENSRNEQFF
TGTGCCAGCAGCTTTAGGGAGAACTCTAGAAATGAGCAGTTCTTC
>17|TRBJ2-7|TRBV7-6|TRBD2|NA
CASSSGLAGGLIYEQYF
TGTGCCAGCAGCTCGGGACTAGCGGGAGGGCTAATCTACGAGCAGTACTTC
>15|TRBJ1-1|TRBV15|NA|NA
CATSRGSAMNTEAFF
TGTGCCACCAGCAGAGGATCTGCTATGAACACTGAAGCTTTCTTT
>15|TRBJ2-1|TRBV2|TRBD2|NA
CASSLGVTSADEQFF
TGTGCCAGCAGCTTAGGGGTGACTAGCGCCGATGAGCAGTTCTTC
>15|TRBJ2-3|TRBV9|TRBD2|NA
CASSLAGISTDTQYF
TGTGCCAGCAGCTTAGCGGGGATAAGCACAGATACGCAGTATTTT
>12|TRBJ1-2|TRBV15|NA|NA
CATSRDRGGYTF
TGTGCCACCAGCAGAGATAGGGGCGGCTACACCTTC
>14|TRBJ2-2|TRBV5-1|TRBD1|NA
CASSWGQSTGELFF
TGCGCCAGCAGCTGGGGACAGAGCACCGGGGAGCTGTTTTTT
>15|TRBJ1-6|TRBV27|NA|NA
CASLQLGQNNSPLHF
TGTGCCAGCCTCCAATTGGGACAAAATAATTCACCCCTCCACTTT
>17|TRBJ2-1|TRBV6-1|TRBD1|NA
CASSEALRDSAYNEQFF
TGTGCCAGCAGTGAAGCGCTACGGGACAGTGCCTACAATGAGCAGTTCTTC
>14|TRBJ1-5|TRBV2|TRBD1|few
CASKPDRTNQPQHF
TGTGCCAGCAAACCGGACAGGACAAATCAGCCCCAGCATTTT
>15|TRBJ1-4|TRBV27|TRBD1|NA
CASRSGTGGREKLFF
TGTGCCAGCAGGTCCGGGACAGGGGGTCGGGAAAAACTGTTTTTT
>13|TRBJ1-1|TRBV19|NA|NA
CASIGNRGTEAFF
TGTGCCAGTATTGGGAACCGGGGCACTGAAGCTTTCTTT
>15|TRBJ2-7|TRBV5-1|TRBD1|NA
CASSSGGTGAAEQYF
TGCGCCAGCAGCTCGGGGGGGACAGGGGCGGCCGAGCAGTACTTC
>13|TRBJ2-7|TRBV19|TRBD1|NA
CASSAGGSYEQYF
TGTGCCAGTAGTGCAGGGGGCTCCTACGAGCAGTACTTC
>14|TRBJ2-1|TRBV7-2|NA|NA
CASSLERANNEQFF
TGTGCCAGCAGCTTGGAGCGGGCAAACAATGAGCAGTTCTTC
>19|TRBJ2-3|TRBV4-1|TRBD2|NA
CASSQPPLGRGEPTDTQYF
TGCGCCAGCAGCCAACCTCCCCTCGGGCGGGGGGAACCTACAGATACGCAGTATTTT
>14|TRBJ2-5|TRBV9|NA|NA
CASSVQGGQETQYF
TGTGCCAGCAGCGTACAGGGAGGACAAGAGACCCAGTACTTC
>14|TRBJ1-1|TRBV2|NA|NA
CASSATGGWTEAFF
TGTGCCAGCAGTGCGACTGGGGGGTGGACTGAAGCTTTCTTT
>14|TRBJ1-3|TRBV9|NA|NA
CASSVSSSGNTIYF
TGTGCCAGCAGCGTTTCTAGCTCTGGAAACACCATATATTTT
>14|TRBJ2-7|TRBV7-9|TRBD1|few
CASSLSGTGYEQYF
TGTGCCAGCAGCTTATCCGGGACAGGCTACGAGCAGTACTTC
>14|TRBJ2-1|TRBV27|NA|NA
CATRRAGTYNEQFF
TGTGCCACGAGGAGGGCCGGGACGTACAATGAGCAGTTCTTC
>17|TRBJ1-6|TRBV11-2|TRBD1|NA
CASTPGQGRSYNSPLHF
TGTGCCAGCACCCCAGGACAGGGGAGGTCCTATAATTCACCCCTCCACTTT
>16|TRBJ1-6|TRBV18|TRBD1|NA
CASSPGNRGTGSPLHF
TGTGCCAGCTCACCAGGGAACAGGGGAACAGGGTCACCCCTCCACTTT
>16|TRBJ2-3|TRBV7-8|TRBD2|NA
CASSPGLAGGLATQYF
TGTGCCAGCAGCCCAGGACTAGCGGGGGGGCTGGCTACGCAGTATTTT
>13|TRBJ1-4|TRBV6-5|NA|NA
CASSNPLGSKLFF
TGTGCCAGCAGTAACCCGTTGGGCTCAAAACTGTTTTTT
>12|TRBJ2-1|TRBV12-3/TRBV12-4|TRBD2|NA
CASRRERNEQFF
TGTGCCAGCAGGCGGGAGAGAAATGAGCAGTTCTTC
>15|TRBJ2-5|TRBV18|NA|NA
CASSPRTRSGETQYF
TGTGCCAGCTCACCCCGGACCCGGTCGGGGGAGACCCAGTACTTC
>14|TRBJ2-5|TRBV7-6|NA|NA
CASSTKEGAATQYF
TGTGCCAGCAGCACCAAGGAGGGAGCGGCGACCCAGTACTTC
>15|TRBJ1-2|TRBV7-2|NA|NA
CASSPKLAEVYGYTF
TGTGCCAGCAGCCCAAAGCTGGCCGAGGTCTATGGCTACACCTTC
>17|TRBJ1-5|TRBV6-1|TRBD1|NA
CASSVSLGQVSNQPQHF
TGTGCCAGCAGTGTAAGTTTGGGACAGGTTAGCAATCAGCCCCAGCATTTT
>16|TRBJ2-5|TRBV24-1|TRBD1|NA
CATSDFEDRGPETQYF
TGTGCCACCAGTGATTTTGAGGACAGGGGGCCAGAGACCCAGTACTTC
>14|TRBJ2-7|TRBV10-2|NA|once
CASTIGQPSYEQYF
TGCGCCAGCACCATAGGACAGCCCTCCTACGAGCAGTACTTC
>14|TRBJ2-2|TRBV7-2|TRBD2|NA
CASLRRGGSGELFF
TGTGCCAGCTTGCGAAGGGGAGGGTCCGGGGAGCTGTTTTTT
>15|TRBJ2-7|TRBV4-3|TRBD1|NA
CASSHDRQGEYEQYF
TGCGCCAGCAGCCATGATAGACAGGGGGAGTACGAGCAGTACTTC
>12|TRBJ1-5|TRBV2|NA|NA
CASNQADKPQHF
TGTGCCAGCAACCAAGCAGACAAGCCCCAGCATTTT
>16|TRBJ2-3|TRBV13|TRBD2|NA
CASSPRTSGRTDTQYF
TGTGCCAGCAGCCCGCGGACTAGCGGGCGCACAGATACGCAGTATTTT
>15|TRBJ1-6|TRBV9|TRBD1|once
CASSRETGINSPLHF
TGTGCCAGCAGCAGGGAGACAGGGATAAATTCACCCCTCCACTTT
>14|TRBJ1-5|TRBV5-5|TRBD1|NA
CASSWGTGNQPQHF
TGTGCCAGCAGCTGGGGGACAGGGAATCAGCCCCAGCATTTT
>12|TRBJ2-7|TRBV5-1|TRBD2|NA
CASSTGLTEQYF
TGCGCCAGCAGCACGGGACTAACCGAGCAGTACTTC
>14|TRBJ2-1|TRBV19|NA|NA
CASSKGDLNNEQFF
TGTGCCAGTAGTAAAGGGGACTTAAACAATGAGCAGTTCTTC
>15|TRBJ2-3|TRBV7-6|TRBD2|NA
CASSLGGGGTDTQYF
TGTGCCAGCAGCTTAGGGGGCGGGGGGACAGATACGCAGTATTTT
>17|TRBJ2-1|TRBV7-8|TRBD1|NA
CASSGRRGTGGANEQFF
TGTGCCAGCAGCGGACGGCGAGGGACAGGGGGGGCTAATGAGCAGTTCTTC
>15|TRBJ2-7|TRBV5-1|TRBD2|NA
CASSLVREGLDEQYF
TGCGCCAGCAGCTTGGTTAGGGAGGGCCTAGACGAGCAGTACTTC
>15|TRBJ1-2|TRBV9|NA|once
CASSPGGSAGYGYTF
TGTGCCAGCAGCCCTGGGGGGTCCGCTGGCTATGGCTACACCTTC
>14|TRBJ2-1|TRBV24-1|TRBD2|few
CATSADGRLNEQFF
TGTGCCACCAGTGCGGACGGGAGGTTGAATGAGCAGTTCTTC
>14|TRBJ2-3|TRBV14|NA|NA
CASSQGGLLDTQYF
TGTGCCAGTAGCCAAGGAGGACTATTAGATACGCAGTATTTT
>13|TRBJ2-7|TRBV28|TRBD1|NA
CASSLRQGREQYF
TGTGCCAGCAGCCTTAGACAGGGCCGCGAGCAGTACTTC
>14|TRBJ2-7|TRBV14|TRBD1|NA
CASSHPGQGRKQYF
TGTGCCAGCAGCCATCCCGGACAGGGGAGGAAGCAGTACTTC
>17|TRBJ2-3|TRBV28|TRBD2|NA
CASSPLTSGGARDTQYF
TGTGCCAGCAGCCCACTGACTAGCGGGGGGGCCCGAGATACGCAGTATTTT
>13|TRBJ1-2|TRBV30|TRBD1|once
CAWTGGVGYGYTF
TGTGCCTGGACAGGGGGCGTAGGCTATGGCTACACCTTC
>14|TRBJ2-2|TRBV28|TRBD1|NA
CASSSTGLTGELFF
TGTGCCAGCAGTTCGACAGGGTTAACCGGGGAGCTGTTTTTT